This entry describes one TCR beta chain. What it recognizes is unknown. TCRdb's table, derived via immunoSEQ multiplex PCR, lists solely in-frame clones and lacks some. The sample lists more than 140,000 clones, about 91% occurring once. The sample is drawn from a study of T cell responses to AZD1222 COVID-19 vaccine. Notes on the study in general: At 160-218 and 743-854, vaccine-associated CD4 TCRs were dominant, and they spanned spike. Reportedly, close to half of spike-specific TCRs are directed against unmutated variant regions. Sampling captured repertoires only after the peak T cell response.

Per germline, CDR1 SGHAT and CDR2 FQNNGV. The CDR3 consists of 19 residues. Trimming took 5 bases from V and 3 from J; bases not matched to a gene: 22. J is TRBJ2-7 and V is TRBV11-2; 7 nucleotides agree with TRBD1. The receptor's source is an adult in good health. The sample consisted of peripheral blood, taken on day 0 of AZD1222 vaccination. The chain's CDR3 is CASSVNTNSPGGLYYEQYF. The CDR3 DNA follows: TGTGCCAGCAGCGTCAATACCAATAGTCCAGGGGGTCTATACTACGAGCAGTACTTC.